This TCR beta chain was documented in a study of T cells in Graves' hyperthyroidism and ophthalmopathy. The study's findings and limits: By a 13 V-J model, ophthalmopathy was set apart from stable hyperthyroidism.

RNA transcripts yielded amplified TCR beta CDR3 regions. With the HTBI primer set, the TCR CDR3 went through a first round of RT-PCR. TCRdb recomputed calls from the multiplex PCR reads with MiXCR, one row per CDR3 protein. The sample records around 340,000 distinct CDR3 sequences, approximately 15% being singletons. The study based diagnoses on clinical symptoms, serum thyroxine and TRAb, thyroid ultrasound and orbital computed tomography. Isolation of PBMCs was performed on 9.5 to 10 ml fresh peripheral blood. Trimming cost V 4 bases and J 6 bases; bases outside gene matches: 3. The germline CDR1 and CDR2 sequences are MDHEN and SYDVKM. This CDR3 is built from 13 residues. This clonotype was seen at least ten times. Its target is not known.

V and J are TRBV28 and TRBJ2-3; 8 bases match TRBD2. The clonotype comes from a young woman with Graves' hyperthyroidism. Sequencing was carried out using blood. The CDR3 DNA follows: TGTGCCAGCAGTTACGGACTAGCCGATACGCAGTATTTT. It codes for CASSYGLADTQYF.